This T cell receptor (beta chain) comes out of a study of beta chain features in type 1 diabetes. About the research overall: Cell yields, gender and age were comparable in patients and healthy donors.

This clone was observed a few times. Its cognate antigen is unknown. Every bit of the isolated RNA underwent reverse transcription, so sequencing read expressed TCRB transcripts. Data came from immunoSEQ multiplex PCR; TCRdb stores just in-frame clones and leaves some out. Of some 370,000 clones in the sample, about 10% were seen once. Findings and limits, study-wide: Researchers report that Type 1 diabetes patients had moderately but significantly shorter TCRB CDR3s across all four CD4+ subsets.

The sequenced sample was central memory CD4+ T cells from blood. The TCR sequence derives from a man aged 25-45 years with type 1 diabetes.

The CDR3 is CASSQEGLAANTGELFF. CDR3 DNA: TGTGCCAGCAGCCAAGAGGGACTAGCGGCGAACACCGGGGAGCTGTTTTTT. The chain couples TRBV4-2 to TRBJ2-2, with 11 bases matching TRBD2. Germline V CDR1 and CDR2: LGHNA, YNFKEQ. Trimming removed 0 bases from V and 0 bases from J; junction bases left unmatched: 0. This CDR3 contains 17 residues.